This TCR beta chain was sequenced in a study of cytomegalovirus exposure and HLA in healthy donors. Study-level background: Ancestry clustering placed 81% of some 400 genotyped donors in the Caucasian-associated cluster. Whole-study results and caveats: Based on reports, TCR beta sequences accurately predicted HLA-A and HLA-B alleles for most subjects. The study labeled more than 150 TCR beta chains cytomegalovirus-associated. Some 16,000 TCR beta sequences were associated with HLA alleles at 0.05 false discovery rate in a later analysis.

Primers: 60 Vbeta forward and 13 Jbeta reverse. Only in-frame clones appear in the TCRdb table, and some are missing; sequencing was by immunoSEQ multiplex PCR. The sample has 100,000 or so clones, around 80% seen once. This CDR3 has 14 residues. The germline V and J ends were trimmed by 0 bases and 0 bases, with 6 bases remaining between them. Looked up from germline, CDR1 is SGHRS and CDR2 is YFSETQ. Worth noting for this clone: Antigen unknown.

Sequenced input: PBMCs. The clonotype originates from a man aged 25-40 years in good health and CMV-seronegative. The rearrangement joins TRBV5-1 to TRBJ1-1; D is unresolved. DNA of the CDR3: TGCGCCAGCAGCTTGGAAGCCTTGAACACTGAAGCTTTCTTT. Translated, it gives CASSLEALNTEAFF.